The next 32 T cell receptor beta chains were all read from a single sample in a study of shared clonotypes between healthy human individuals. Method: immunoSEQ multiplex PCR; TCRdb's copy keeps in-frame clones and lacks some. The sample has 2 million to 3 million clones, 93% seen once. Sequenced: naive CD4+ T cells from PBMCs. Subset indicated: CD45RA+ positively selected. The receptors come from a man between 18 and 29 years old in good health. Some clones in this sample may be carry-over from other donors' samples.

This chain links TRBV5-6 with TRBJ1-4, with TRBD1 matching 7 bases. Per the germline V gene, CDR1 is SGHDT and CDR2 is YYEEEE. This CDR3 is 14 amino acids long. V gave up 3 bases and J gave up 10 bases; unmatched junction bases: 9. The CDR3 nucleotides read TGTGCCAGCAGCTATAACAGGGGAATCGGAAAACTGTTTTTT. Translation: CASSYNRGIGKLFF.

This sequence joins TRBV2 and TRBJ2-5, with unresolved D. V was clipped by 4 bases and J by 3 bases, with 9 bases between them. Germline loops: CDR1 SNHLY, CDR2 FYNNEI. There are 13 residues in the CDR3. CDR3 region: CASSARVKETQYF. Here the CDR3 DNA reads TGTGCCAGCAGTGCCCGAGTAAAAGAGACCCAGTACTTC.

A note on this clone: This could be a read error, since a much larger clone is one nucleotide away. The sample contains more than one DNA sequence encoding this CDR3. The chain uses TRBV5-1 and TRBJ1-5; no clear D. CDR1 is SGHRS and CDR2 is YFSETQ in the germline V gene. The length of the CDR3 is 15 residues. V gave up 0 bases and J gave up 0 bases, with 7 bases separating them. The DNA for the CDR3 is TGCGCCAGCAGCTTGGAGGGTAATAGCAATCAGCCCCAGCATTTT. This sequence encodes CASSLEGNSNQPQHF.

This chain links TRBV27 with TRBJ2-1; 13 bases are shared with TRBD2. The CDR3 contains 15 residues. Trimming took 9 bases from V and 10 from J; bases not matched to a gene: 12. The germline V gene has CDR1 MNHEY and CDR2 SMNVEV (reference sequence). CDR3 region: CARIPLGLAGEEQFF. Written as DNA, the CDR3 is TGTGCCAGGATCCCACTCGGACTAGCGGGAGAGGAGCAGTTCTTC.

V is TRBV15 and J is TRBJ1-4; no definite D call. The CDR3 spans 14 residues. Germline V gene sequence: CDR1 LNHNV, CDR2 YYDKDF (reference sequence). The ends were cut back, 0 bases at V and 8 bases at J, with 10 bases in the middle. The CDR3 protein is CATSRDAAMEKLFF. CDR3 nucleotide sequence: TGTGCCACCAGCAGAGATGCCGCAATGGAAAAACTGTTTTTT.

DNA of the CDR3: TGTGCCAGCAGCTTAATTCGCAGGGACCACGAGCAGTACTTC. Protein: CASSLIRRDHEQYF. This rearrangement joins TRBV11-2 to TRBJ2-7; D possibly matches TRBD1 or TRBD2 (5 bases each). This CDR3 has 14 amino acids. The V and J ends lost 2 bases and 5 bases respectively, with 13 bases between them. The germline V gene encodes CDR1 SGHAT and CDR2 FQNNGV.

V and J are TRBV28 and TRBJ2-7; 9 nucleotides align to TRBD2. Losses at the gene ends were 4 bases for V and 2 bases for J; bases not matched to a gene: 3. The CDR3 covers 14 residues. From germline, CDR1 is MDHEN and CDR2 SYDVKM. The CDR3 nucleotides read TGTGCCAGCAGTTCAGTAGCGGGAGCCTACGAGCAGTACTTC. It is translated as CASSSVAGAYEQYF. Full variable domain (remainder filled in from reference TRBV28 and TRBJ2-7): DVKVTQSSRYLVKRTGEKVFLECVQDMDHENMFWYRQDPGLGLRLIYFSYDVKMKEKGDIPEGYSVSREKKERFSLILESASTNQTSMYLCASSSVAGAYEQYFGPGTRLTVT.

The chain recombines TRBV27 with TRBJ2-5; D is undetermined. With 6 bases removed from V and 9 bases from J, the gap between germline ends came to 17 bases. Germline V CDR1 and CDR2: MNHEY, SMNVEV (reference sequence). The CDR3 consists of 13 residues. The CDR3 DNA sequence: TGTGCCAGCAGCACTCTCAATAAAGGGTCCCAGTACTTC. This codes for CASSTLNKGSQYF.

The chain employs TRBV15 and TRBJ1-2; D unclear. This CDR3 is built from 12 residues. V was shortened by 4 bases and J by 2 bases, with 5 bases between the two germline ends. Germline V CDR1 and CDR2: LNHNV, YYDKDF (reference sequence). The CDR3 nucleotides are TGTGCCACCAGCAACGGAAACTATGGCTACACCTTC. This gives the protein CATSNGNYGYTF.

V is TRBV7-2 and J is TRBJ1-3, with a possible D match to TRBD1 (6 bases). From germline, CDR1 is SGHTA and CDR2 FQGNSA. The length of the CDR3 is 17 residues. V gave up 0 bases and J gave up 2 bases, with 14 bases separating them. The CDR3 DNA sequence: TGTGCCAGCAGCTTAGCCCCTGGGACAATCCCTGGAAACACCATATATTTT. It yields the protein CASSLAPGTIPGNTIYF.

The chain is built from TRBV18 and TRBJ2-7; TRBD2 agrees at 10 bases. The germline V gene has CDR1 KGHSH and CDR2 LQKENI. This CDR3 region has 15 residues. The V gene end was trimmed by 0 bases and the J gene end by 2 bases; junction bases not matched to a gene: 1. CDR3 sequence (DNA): TGTGCCAGCTCACCACCCCTAGCGGGGGCCTACGAGCAGTACTTC. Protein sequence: CASSPPLAGAYEQYF.

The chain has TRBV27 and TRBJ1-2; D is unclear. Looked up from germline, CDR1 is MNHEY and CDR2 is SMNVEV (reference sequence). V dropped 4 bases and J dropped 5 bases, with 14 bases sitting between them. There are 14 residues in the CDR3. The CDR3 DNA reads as TGTGCCAGCAGTTACAGAGGCGATCTTTATGGCTACACCTTC. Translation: CASSYRGDLYGYTF.

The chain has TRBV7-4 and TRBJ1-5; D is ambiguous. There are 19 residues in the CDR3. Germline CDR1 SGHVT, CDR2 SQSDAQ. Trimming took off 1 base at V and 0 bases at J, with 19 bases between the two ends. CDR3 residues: CASSLVRLPSPYSNQPQHF. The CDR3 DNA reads TGTGCCAGCAGCTTAGTAAGACTCCCGAGCCCTTATAGCAATCAGCCCCAGCATTTT.

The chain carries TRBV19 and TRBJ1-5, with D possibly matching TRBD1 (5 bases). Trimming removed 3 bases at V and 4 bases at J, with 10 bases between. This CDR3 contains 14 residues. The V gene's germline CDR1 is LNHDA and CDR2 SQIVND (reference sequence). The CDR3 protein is CASSIRVVNQPQHF. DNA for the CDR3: TGTGCCAGTAGTATCAGGGTGGTAAATCAGCCCCAGCATTTT.

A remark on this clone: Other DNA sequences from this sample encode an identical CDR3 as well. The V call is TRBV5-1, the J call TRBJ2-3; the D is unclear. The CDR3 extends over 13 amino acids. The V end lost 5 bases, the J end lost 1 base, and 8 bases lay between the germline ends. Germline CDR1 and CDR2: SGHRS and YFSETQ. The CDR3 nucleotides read TGCGCCAGCAGTAGGGTCGGCACAGATACGCAGTATTTT. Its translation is CASSRVGTDTQYF.

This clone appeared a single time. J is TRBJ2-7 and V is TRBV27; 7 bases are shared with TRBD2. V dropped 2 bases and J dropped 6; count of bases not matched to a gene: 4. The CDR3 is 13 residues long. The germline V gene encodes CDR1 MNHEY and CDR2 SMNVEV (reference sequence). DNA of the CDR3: TGTGCCAGCAGTTTAGTCGGGGGGATCGAGCAGTACTTC. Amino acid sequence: CASSLVGGIEQYF.

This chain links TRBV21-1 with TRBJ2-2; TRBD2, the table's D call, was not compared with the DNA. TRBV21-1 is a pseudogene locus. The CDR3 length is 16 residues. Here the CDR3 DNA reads TGTGCCAGCAGCCCCCACGGACTAGCGGGCAACCGGGAGCTGTTTTTT. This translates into CASSPHGLAGNRELFF.

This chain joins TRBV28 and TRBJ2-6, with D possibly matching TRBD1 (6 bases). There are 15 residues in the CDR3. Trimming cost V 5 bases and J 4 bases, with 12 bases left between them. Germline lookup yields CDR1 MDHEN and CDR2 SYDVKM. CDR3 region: CASSAGARGANVLTF. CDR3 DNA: TGTGCCAGCAGTGCAGGGGCGAGAGGGGCCAACGTCCTGACTTTC.

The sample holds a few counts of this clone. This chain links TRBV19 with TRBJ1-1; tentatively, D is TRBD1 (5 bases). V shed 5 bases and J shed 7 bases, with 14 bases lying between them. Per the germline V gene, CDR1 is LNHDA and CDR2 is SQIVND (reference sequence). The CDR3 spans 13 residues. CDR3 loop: CASSFRDRREAFF. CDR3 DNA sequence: TGTGCCAGTAGTTTCAGGGATCGTCGTGAAGCTTTCTTT.

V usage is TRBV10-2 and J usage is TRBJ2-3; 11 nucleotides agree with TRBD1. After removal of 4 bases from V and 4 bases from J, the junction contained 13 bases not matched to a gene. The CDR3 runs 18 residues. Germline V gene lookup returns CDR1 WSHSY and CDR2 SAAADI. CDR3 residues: CASSANLGTGGNPDTQYF. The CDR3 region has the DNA TGCGCCAGCAGTGCAAATTTAGGGACAGGGGGGAACCCAGATACGCAGTATTTT.

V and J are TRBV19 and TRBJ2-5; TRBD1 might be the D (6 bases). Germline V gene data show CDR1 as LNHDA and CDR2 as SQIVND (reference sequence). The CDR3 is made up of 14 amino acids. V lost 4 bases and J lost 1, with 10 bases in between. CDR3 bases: TGTGCCAGTAGTACTCAGGGGATCCAAGAGACCCAGTACTTC. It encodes CASSTQGIQETQYF.

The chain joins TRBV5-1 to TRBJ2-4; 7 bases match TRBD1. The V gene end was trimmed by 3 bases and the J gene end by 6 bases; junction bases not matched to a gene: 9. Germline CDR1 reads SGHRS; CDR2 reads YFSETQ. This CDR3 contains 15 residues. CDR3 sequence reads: CASSWTGSVRNIQYF. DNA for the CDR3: TGCGCCAGCAGCTGGACAGGTTCGGTCAGAAACATTCAGTACTTC.

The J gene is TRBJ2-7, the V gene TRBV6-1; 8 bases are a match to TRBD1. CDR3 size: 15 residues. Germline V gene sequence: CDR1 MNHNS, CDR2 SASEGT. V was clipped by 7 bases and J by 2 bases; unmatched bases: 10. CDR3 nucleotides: TGTGCCAGCAACCCACAGGGGGGAGGTACCTACGAGCAGTACTTC. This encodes CASNPQGGGTYEQYF.

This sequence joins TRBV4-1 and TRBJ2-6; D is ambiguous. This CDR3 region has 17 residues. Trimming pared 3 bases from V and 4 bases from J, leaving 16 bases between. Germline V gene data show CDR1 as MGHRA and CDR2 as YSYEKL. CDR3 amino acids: CASSHSGRTVGANVLTF. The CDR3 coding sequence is TGCGCCAGCAGCCACAGTGGCCGGACGGTCGGGGCCAACGTCCTGACTTTC.

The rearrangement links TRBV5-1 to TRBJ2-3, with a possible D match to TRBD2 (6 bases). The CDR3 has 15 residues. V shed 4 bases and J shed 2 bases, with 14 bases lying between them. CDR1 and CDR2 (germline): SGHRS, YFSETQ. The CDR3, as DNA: TGCGCCAGCAGCCCATCGACTAGAAACACAGATACGCAGTATTTT. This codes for CASSPSTRNTDTQYF.

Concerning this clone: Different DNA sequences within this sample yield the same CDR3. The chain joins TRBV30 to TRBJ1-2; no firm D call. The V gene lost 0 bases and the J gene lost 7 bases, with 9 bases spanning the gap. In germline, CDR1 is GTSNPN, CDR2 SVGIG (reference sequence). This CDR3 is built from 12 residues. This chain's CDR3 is CAWSVPGGGYTF. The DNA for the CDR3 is TGTGCCTGGAGTGTACCGGGAGGTGGCTACACCTTC.

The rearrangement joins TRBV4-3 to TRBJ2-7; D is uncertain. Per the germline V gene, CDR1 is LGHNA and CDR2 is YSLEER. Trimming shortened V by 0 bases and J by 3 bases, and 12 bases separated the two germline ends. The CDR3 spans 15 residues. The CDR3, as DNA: TGCGCCAGCAGCCAAGATGTCAGACTCGGCTACGAGCAGTACTTC. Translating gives CASSQDVRLGYEQYF.

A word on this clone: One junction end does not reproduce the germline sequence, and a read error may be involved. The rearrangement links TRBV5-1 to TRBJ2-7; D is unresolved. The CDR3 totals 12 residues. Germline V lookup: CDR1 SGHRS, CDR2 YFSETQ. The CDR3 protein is CASSLDLAEEYF. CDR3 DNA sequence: TGCGCCAGCAGCTTGGACTTGGCCGAGGAGTACTTC.

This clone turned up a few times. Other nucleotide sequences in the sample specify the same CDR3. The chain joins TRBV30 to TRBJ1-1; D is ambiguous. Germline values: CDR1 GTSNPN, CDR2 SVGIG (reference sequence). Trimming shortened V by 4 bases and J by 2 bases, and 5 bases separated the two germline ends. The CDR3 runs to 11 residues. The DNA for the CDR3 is TGTGCCTGGACGGATAACACTGAAGCTTTCTTT. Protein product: CAWTDNTEAFF.

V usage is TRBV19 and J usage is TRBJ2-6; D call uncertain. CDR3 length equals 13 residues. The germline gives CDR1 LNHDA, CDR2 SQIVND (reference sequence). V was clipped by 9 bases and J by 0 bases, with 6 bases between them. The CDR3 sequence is CASKFSGANVLTF. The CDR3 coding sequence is TGTGCCAGCAAATTCTCTGGGGCCAACGTCCTGACTTTC.

Here the CDR3 reads CASSLIQGAEAFF. In DNA form, the CDR3 reads TGTGCCAGCAGCTTGATACAGGGGGCTGAAGCTTTCTTT. The genes are TRBV5-4 and TRBJ1-1; 8 positions match TRBD1. The CDR3 extends over 13 amino acids. Germline CDR1 is SGHNT and CDR2 is YYREEE (reference sequence). With V trimmed by 1 base and J by 6 bases, 2 bases remained unmatched.

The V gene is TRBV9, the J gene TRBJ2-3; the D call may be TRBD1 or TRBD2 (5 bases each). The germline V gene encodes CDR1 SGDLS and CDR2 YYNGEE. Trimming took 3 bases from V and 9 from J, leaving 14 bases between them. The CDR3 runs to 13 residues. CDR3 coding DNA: TGTGCCAGCAGCGGTACCGGGACCTACACGCAGTATTTT. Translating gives CASSGTGTYTQYF.